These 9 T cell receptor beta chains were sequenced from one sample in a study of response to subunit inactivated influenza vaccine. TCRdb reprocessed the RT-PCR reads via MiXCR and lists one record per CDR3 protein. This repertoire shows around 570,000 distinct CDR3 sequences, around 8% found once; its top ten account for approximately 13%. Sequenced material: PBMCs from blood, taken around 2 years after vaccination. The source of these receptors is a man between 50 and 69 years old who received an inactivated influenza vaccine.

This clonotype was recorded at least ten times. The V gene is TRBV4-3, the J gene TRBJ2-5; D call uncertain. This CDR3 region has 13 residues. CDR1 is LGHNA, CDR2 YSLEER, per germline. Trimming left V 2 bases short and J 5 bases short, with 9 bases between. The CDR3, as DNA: TGCGCCAGCAGCCAATTCACCTCTGAGACCCAGTACTTC. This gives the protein CASSQFTSETQYF.

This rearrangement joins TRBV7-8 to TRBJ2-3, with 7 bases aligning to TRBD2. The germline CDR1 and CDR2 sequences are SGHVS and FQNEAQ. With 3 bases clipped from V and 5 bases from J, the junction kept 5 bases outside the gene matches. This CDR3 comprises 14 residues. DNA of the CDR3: TGTGCCAGCAGCTTCTCCGGGGGGAGAGATACGCAGTATTTT. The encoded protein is CASSFSGGRDTQYF.

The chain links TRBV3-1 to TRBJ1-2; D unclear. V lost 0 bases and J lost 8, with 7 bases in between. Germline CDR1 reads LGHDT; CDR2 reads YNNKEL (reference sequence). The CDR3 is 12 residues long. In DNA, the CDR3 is TGTGCCAGCAGCCAAGATGAAAGGGGCTACACCTTC. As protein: CASSQDERGYTF.

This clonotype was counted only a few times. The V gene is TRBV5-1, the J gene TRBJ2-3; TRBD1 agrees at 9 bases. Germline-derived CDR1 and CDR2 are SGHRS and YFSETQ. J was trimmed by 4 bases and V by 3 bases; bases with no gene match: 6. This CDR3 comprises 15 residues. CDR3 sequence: CASSSLTGGSDTQYF. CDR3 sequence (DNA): TGCGCCAGCAGCTCGCTGACAGGGGGGTCAGATACGCAGTATTTT.

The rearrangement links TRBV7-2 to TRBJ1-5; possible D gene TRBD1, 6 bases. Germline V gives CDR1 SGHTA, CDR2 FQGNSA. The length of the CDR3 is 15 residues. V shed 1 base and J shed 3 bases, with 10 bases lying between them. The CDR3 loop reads CASSLVGGDNQPQHF. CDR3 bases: TGTGCCAGCAGCTTAGTAGGGGGGGACAATCAGCCCCAGCATTTT.

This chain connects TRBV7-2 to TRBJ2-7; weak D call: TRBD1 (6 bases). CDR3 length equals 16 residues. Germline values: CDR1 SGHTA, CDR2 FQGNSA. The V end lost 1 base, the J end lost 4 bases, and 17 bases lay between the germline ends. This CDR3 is CASSLGGLTRGYEQYF. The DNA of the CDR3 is TGTGCCAGCAGCTTAGGCGGGCTTACCAGGGGTTACGAGCAGTACTTC.

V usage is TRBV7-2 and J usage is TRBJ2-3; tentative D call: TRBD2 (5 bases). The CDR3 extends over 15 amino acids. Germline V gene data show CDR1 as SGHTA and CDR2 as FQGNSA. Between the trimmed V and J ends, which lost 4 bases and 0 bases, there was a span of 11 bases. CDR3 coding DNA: TGTGCCAGCAGCTCCCGGAGGCCGAGCACAGATACGCAGTATTTT. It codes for CASSSRRPSTDTQYF.

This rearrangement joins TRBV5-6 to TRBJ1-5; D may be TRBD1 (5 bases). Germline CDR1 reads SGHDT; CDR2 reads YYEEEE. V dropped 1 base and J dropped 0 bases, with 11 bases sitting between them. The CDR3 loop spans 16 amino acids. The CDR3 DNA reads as TGTGCCAGCAGCTTGTGGGGGGGTACTAGCAATCAGCCCCAGCATTTT. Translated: CASSLWGGTSNQPQHF.

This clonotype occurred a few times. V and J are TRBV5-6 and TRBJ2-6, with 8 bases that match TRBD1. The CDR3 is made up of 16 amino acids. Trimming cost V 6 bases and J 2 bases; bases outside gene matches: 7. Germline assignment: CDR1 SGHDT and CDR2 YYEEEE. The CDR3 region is CASIRDRGTGANVLTF. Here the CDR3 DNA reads TGTGCCAGCATCCGAGACAGGGGAACTGGGGCCAACGTCCTGACTTTC.